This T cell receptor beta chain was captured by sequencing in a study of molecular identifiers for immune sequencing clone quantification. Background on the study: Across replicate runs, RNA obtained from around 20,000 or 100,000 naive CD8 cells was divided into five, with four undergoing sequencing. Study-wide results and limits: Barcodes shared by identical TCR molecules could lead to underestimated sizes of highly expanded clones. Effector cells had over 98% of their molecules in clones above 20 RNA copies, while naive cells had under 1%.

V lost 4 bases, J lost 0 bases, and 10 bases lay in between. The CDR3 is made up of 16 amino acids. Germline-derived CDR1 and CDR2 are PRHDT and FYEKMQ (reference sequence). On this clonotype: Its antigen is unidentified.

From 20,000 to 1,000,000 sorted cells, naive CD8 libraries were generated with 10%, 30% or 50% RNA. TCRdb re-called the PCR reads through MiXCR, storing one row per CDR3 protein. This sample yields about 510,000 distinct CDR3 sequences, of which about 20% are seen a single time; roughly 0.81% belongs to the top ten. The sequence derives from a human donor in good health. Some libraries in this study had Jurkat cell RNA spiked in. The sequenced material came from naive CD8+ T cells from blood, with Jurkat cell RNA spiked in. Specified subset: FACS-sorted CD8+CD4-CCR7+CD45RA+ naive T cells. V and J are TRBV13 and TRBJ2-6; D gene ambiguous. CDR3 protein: CASSSQALSGANVLTF. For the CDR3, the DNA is TGTGCCAGCAGCTCCCAGGCGCTCTCTGGGGCCAACGTCCTGACTTTC.